Each of the 30 T cell receptor beta chains below was sequenced from the same sample in a study of blood T cell repertoires in COVID-19 (dated by TCRdb to about 2020). Library prep was done by the immunoSEQ multiplex PCR assay. Not all clones reach the TCRdb copy of this immuneACCESS table, which keeps in-frame sequences only. Checked studies attribute under half of the gap to unresolved V genes and leave the rest unexplained. This sample has approximately 300,000 clones in its table, and roughly 90% of those were observed once. The leading ten clones occupy approximately 17% of the sample. What was sequenced was PBMCs or T cells enriched from blood (not recorded which). These receptors originate from a woman aged 25 to 39 who had recovered from COVID-19.

This clone was seen once. This chain uses TRBV19 with TRBJ1-1; 10 nucleotides line up with TRBD1. CDR3 size: 18 residues. Germline CDR1 is LNHDA and CDR2 is SQIVND (reference sequence). V shed 7 bases, J shed 5 bases, and the junction held 19 bases outside the gene matches. CDR3 protein: CASTDSWTGGDFRTEAFF. CDR3 bases: TGTGCCAGTACCGACTCCTGGACAGGGGGGGACTTTAGGACTGAAGCTTTCTTT.

The chain has TRBV18 and TRBJ2-1; 7 positions match TRBD1. The V and J ends lost 4 bases and 8 bases, in that order; junction bases with no gene match: 14. This CDR3 has 16 amino acids. Germline V gene data show CDR1 as KGHSH and CDR2 as LQKENI. Here the CDR3 DNA reads TGTGCCAGCTCACTTCTAGACAGGGCTCGAAGCTATGAGCAGTTCTTC. Its protein product is CASSLLDRARSYEQFF.

This clone showed up just once. V gene TRBV4-1 combines with J gene TRBJ1-4; 9 bases map to TRBD1. Trimming cost V 3 bases and J 14 bases; bases outside gene matches: 7. The CDR3 runs 13 residues. CDR1 is MGHRA and CDR2 is YSYEKL in the germline V gene. In DNA form, the CDR3 reads TGCGCCAGCAGCCAGGCACGGGGACAGGGTCTGTTTTTT. This codes for CASSQARGQGLFF.

The rearrangement joins TRBV10-3 to TRBJ2-3; TRBD2 matches 7 bases. J gave up 2 bases and V 6 bases, and 5 bases lay outside the gene matches. Looked up from germline, CDR1 is ENHRY and CDR2 is SYGVKD. This CDR3 contains 14 residues. The CDR3: CAIRAGPNTDTQYF. CDR3 DNA sequence: TGTGCCATCAGAGCGGGGCCGAACACAGATACGCAGTATTTT.

V and J are TRBV30 and TRBJ1-3; unclear D gene. The CDR3 has 11 amino acids. The ends were cut back, 5 bases at V and 4 bases at J, with 6 bases in the middle. Germline loops: CDR1 GTSNPN, CDR2 SVGIG (reference sequence). This CDR3 reads CAWASGNTIYF. As DNA, the CDR3 is TGTGCCTGGGCGTCCGGAAACACCATATATTTT.

The chain employs TRBV4-3 and TRBJ1-1; D remains ambiguous. Germline loops: CDR1 LGHNA, CDR2 YSLEER. The V end lost 10 bases, the J end lost 1 base, and 13 bases lay between the germline ends. The CDR3 is made up of 13 amino acids. The CDR3 protein is CATSQEENTEAFF. CDR3 in DNA: TGCGCCACCTCACAAGAAGAGAACACTGAAGCTTTCTTT.

This chain links TRBV12-5 with TRBJ1-3, with D perhaps matching TRBD1 (6 bases). The CDR3 length is 13 residues. Trimming stripped 6 bases from V and 2 bases from J, with 8 bases between. Per the germline V gene, CDR1 is LGHNT and CDR2 is FRNRAP. The CDR3 DNA is TGTGCTAGTGGACGGGACACTGGAAACACCATATATTTT. This gives the protein CASGRDTGNTIYF.

V usage is TRBV18 and J usage is TRBJ1-5; 7 nucleotides agree with TRBD1. The CDR3 runs to 14 residues. J lost 1 base, V lost 5 bases, and 2 bases had no gene match. Looked up from germline, CDR1 is KGHSH and CDR2 is LQKENI. CDR3 amino acids: CASSGTASNQPQHF. The DNA of the CDR3 is TGTGCCAGCTCAGGGACAGCAAGCAATCAGCCCCAGCATTTT.

The chain recombines TRBV11-2 with TRBJ2-5, with D hard to call. CDR3 length equals 14 residues. Germline assignment: CDR1 SGHAT and CDR2 FQNNGV. V was shortened by 7 bases and J by 5 bases, with 17 bases between the two germline ends. CDR3 protein: CASNTRQIEETQYF. CDR3 nucleotide sequence: TGTGCCAGCAATACGAGGCAGATTGAGGAGACCCAGTACTTC. Filled out from reference TRBV11-2 and TRBJ2-5, the complete variable domain reads EAGVAQSPRYKIIEKRQSVAFWCNPISGHATLYWYQQILGQGPKLLIQFQNNGVVDDSQLPKDRFSAERLKGVDSTLKIQPAKLEDSAVYLCASNTRQIEETQYFGPGTRLLVL.

Concerning this clone itself: The junction and the germline gene differ at one end; a read error may be behind it. CDR3 sequence reads: CASSLGRASGTHTQYF. The CDR3 bases are TGTGCCAGCAGCCTAGGCCGTGCTAGCGGCACACATACGCAGTATTTT. This chain links TRBV5-5 with TRBJ2-3; 7 positions match TRBD2. CDR1 is SGHKS and CDR2 is YYEKEE in the germline V gene (reference sequence). The CDR3 spans 16 residues.

This sequence joins TRBV6-5 and TRBJ2-1; TRBD2 aligns across 7 bases. The junction had 6 bases not matched to a gene; V was cut back by 5 bases and J by 2 bases. This CDR3 spans 15 amino acids. Germline CDR1 and CDR2: MNHEY and SVGAGI. This chain's CDR3 is CASSTWGGTYNEQFF. The CDR3 DNA reads as TGTGCCAGCAGTACATGGGGGGGAACCTACAATGAGCAGTTCTTC.

J is TRBJ1-6 and V is TRBV28, with D unclear. Trimming took 6 bases from V and 10 from J, leaving 13 bases between them. CDR1 MDHEN and CDR2 SYDVKM come from the germline V gene. This CDR3 spans 13 amino acids. The CDR3 loop is CASSPGGSSPLHF. CDR3 DNA: TGTGCCAGCAGCCCTGGCGGGTCCTCACCCCTCCACTTT.

This sequence joins TRBV27 and TRBJ2-5, with a tentative D call TRBD2 (5 bases). CDR3 length: 11 residues. Germline V lookup: CDR1 MNHEY, CDR2 SMNVEV (reference sequence). V was cut by 7 bases and J by 7 bases, with 10 bases left in between. The CDR3 nucleotides are TGTGCCAGCACTTCTGCGGGGACCCAGTACTTC. It codes for CASTSAGTQYF.

This chain uses TRBV27 with TRBJ1-1, with 7 bases fitting TRBD1. Trimming cost V 3 bases and J 4 bases; bases outside gene matches: 2. There are 13 residues in the CDR3. CDR1 and CDR2 from the germline V gene are MNHEY and SMNVEV (reference sequence). Here the CDR3 reads CASSLEGATEAFF. Here the CDR3 DNA reads TGTGCCAGCAGTTTGGAGGGGGCCACTGAAGCTTTCTTT.

The J gene is TRBJ1-5, the V gene TRBV28, with 9 bases fitting TRBD1. The CDR3 consists of 21 residues. V gave up 8 bases and J gave up 0 bases; unmatched junction bases: 23. Germline V lookup: CDR1 MDHEN, CDR2 SYDVKM. CDR3: CASDGRLLRQGGVYSNQPQHF. DNA for the CDR3: TGTGCCAGCGATGGTCGGCTGCTAAGACAGGGGGGGGTTTATAGCAATCAGCCCCAGCATTTT.

The chain uses TRBV29-1 and TRBJ1-2, with 8 bases aligning to TRBD1. This CDR3 contains 13 residues. The germline gives CDR1 SQVTM, CDR2 ANQGSEA. Germline trimming cut 3 bases from V and 6 bases from J; bases unmatched to any gene: 6. The CDR3 loop is CSVDAGGANGYTF. The CDR3 bases are TGCAGCGTTGACGCAGGGGGCGCGAATGGCTACACCTTC.

The rearrangement links TRBV3-1 (or the pseudogene TRBV3-2) to TRBJ2-3; D is possibly TRBD2 (7 bases). Germline values: CDR1 LGHDT, CDR2 YNNKEL (reference sequence). Trimming cost V 0 bases and J 5 bases, with 15 bases left between them. This CDR3 contains 16 residues. This CDR3 is CASSQEWLGGGDTQYF. CDR3 sequence (DNA): TGTGCCAGCAGCCAAGAGTGGCTAGGGGGGGGAGATACGCAGTATTTT.

The gene calls are TRBV6-5 and TRBJ2-3, with 8 bases aligning to TRBD1. The CDR3 contains 13 residues. In germline, CDR1 is MNHEY, CDR2 SVGAGI. V shed 6 bases and J 6 bases; nucleotides not matched to a gene: 5. The DNA of the CDR3 is TGTGCCAGCAGGGGACAGGCGGCGGATACGCAGTATTTT. Amino acid sequence: CASRGQAADTQYF.

This clone was detected a few times. The rearrangement uses TRBV18 and TRBJ1-2; tentatively, D is TRBD1 (6 bases). Germline-derived CDR1 and CDR2 are KGHSH and LQKENI. This CDR3 spans 18 amino acids. V lost 3 bases and J 0 bases, leaving 20 bases between the germline ends. CDR3 sequence reads: CASSPFDRNIPSNYGYTF. Here the CDR3 DNA reads TGTGCCAGCTCACCTTTCGACAGGAACATCCCTTCTAACTATGGCTACACCTTC.

The chain uses TRBV2 and TRBJ2-3; 12 bases are a match to TRBD1. The V and J ends lost 7 bases and 4 bases, in that order; junction bases with no gene match: 6. The germline V gene has CDR1 SNHLY and CDR2 FYNNEI. The CDR3 extends over 15 amino acids. The CDR3 nucleotides read TGTGCCAGCAACCGGGACAGGGGGCATGCAGATACGCAGTATTTT. Protein product: CASNRDRGHADTQYF.

This sequence joins TRBV28 and TRBJ1-2, with TRBD1 identical over 9 bases. This CDR3 has 15 amino acids. J lost 9 bases, V lost 6 bases, and 14 bases had no gene match. The V gene's germline CDR1 is MDHEN and CDR2 SYDVKM. CDR3 sequence: CASSRSGTGMVSYTF. In DNA, the CDR3 is TGTGCCAGCAGCAGATCCGGGACAGGGATGGTAAGCTACACCTTC.

The V and J genes are TRBV7-2 and TRBJ2-5; 9 nucleotides align to TRBD1. Trimming took 3 bases from V and 2 from J; bases not matched to a gene: 7. CDR3 size: 16 residues. Per germline, CDR1 SGHTA and CDR2 FQGNSA. DNA of the CDR3: TGTGCCAGCAGCTTCACAGGGGGCTGGGGACAAGAGACCCAGTACTTC. It is translated as CASSFTGGWGQETQYF.

The chain employs TRBV15 and TRBJ2-7; TRBD1 is a possible D gene (5 bases). Per the germline V gene, CDR1 is LNHNV and CDR2 is YYDKDF (reference sequence). Trimming pared 3 bases from V and 2 bases from J, leaving 8 bases between. The CDR3 runs 13 residues. The CDR3 is CATSRQQAYEQYF. Written as DNA, the CDR3 is TGTGCCACCAGCAGGCAACAGGCCTACGAGCAGTACTTC.

CDR3 amino acids: CASSDLGTKDGYTF. The CDR3 nucleotides read TGTGCCAGCAGTGACCTCGGGACAAAAGATGGCTACACCTTC. The V call is TRBV6-1, the J call TRBJ1-2, with D perhaps matching TRBD1 (6 bases). CDR3 length: 14 residues. Germline V gene lookup returns CDR1 MNHNS and CDR2 SASEGT. V shed 3 bases and J shed 6 bases, with 14 bases lying between them.

The J gene is TRBJ2-3, the V gene TRBV18, with a weak D call TRBD2 (6 bases). CDR1 is KGHSH and CDR2 is LQKENI in the germline V gene. This CDR3 is built from 13 residues. V was pared by 3 bases and J by 4 bases, with 8 bases between. CDR3 sequence (DNA): TGTGCCAGCTCACCGGGGGAGGCAGATACGCAGTATTTT. It encodes CASSPGEADTQYF.

The V and J genes are TRBV4-1 and TRBJ2-7, with 9 bases lining up with TRBD1. The CDR3 consists of 16 residues. Germline V gene sequence: CDR1 MGHRA, CDR2 YSYEKL. Unmatched junction bases numbered 9, after V lost 4 bases and J lost 2 bases. CDR3 DNA sequence: TGCGCCAGCAGCCTAGTGGACAGGGGATCGGCCTACGAGCAGTACTTC. Its protein product is CASSLVDRGSAYEQYF.

This clone was counted only a few times. The chain has TRBV5-1 and TRBJ2-3; 9 bases align to TRBD2. There are 14 residues in the CDR3. From germline, CDR1 is SGHRS and CDR2 YFSETQ. V lost 6 bases and J lost 5; bases outside the gene matches: 7. DNA for the CDR3: TGCGCCAGCATAGCGGGAGAGGGAAAAGATACGCAGTATTTT. Amino acid sequence: CASIAGEGKDTQYF.

The table lists this clone with a count of one. The genes are TRBV3-1 (or the pseudogene TRBV3-2) and TRBJ1-1; no definite D call. Germline-derived CDR1 and CDR2 are LGHDT and YNNKEL (reference sequence). CDR3 length: 12 amino acids. The V gene lost 1 base and the J gene lost 8 bases, with 8 bases spanning the gap. The CDR3 nucleotides read TGTGCCAGCAGCCAAGGACAAACAGAAGCTTTCTTT. As protein: CASSQGQTEAFF.

CDR3 sequence: CASSRTGGFEQFF. In nucleotides, the CDR3 is TGTGCCAGCAGCCGGACAGGGGGCTTTGAGCAGTTCTTC. The V call is TRBV25-1, the J call TRBJ2-1; 11 nucleotides match TRBD1. CDR1 MGHDK and CDR2 SYGVNS come from the germline V gene. CDR3 length: 13 residues. The V gene end was trimmed by 6 bases and the J gene end by 9 bases; junction bases not matched to a gene: 4.

The chain combines TRBV6-6 with TRBJ1-4; D ambiguous. The CDR3 loop spans 18 amino acids. V was trimmed by 5 bases and J by 0 bases, leaving 19 bases between them. Germline V lookup: CDR1 MNHNY, CDR2 SVGAGI (reference sequence). In DNA form, the CDR3 reads TGTGCCAGCAGTCCGGTGACTCATCACCATGCAACTAATGAAAAACTGTTTTTT. This encodes CASSPVTHHHATNEKLFF.